This TCR beta chain was captured in a study of tumor-infiltrating lymphocytes in primary liver carcinoma. The wider study: Each of the samples returned roughly 3.65 to 7.5 million productive TCRbeta reads (a yield similar across tissue types).

Germline-derived CDR1 and CDR2 are SGHRS and YFSETQ. The CDR3 length is 15 residues. Trimming took 1 base from V and 4 from J, leaving 14 bases between them. RNA isolated from unsorted whole blood supplied the blood RNA, with germline DNA also extracted. Starting from around 500 ng of total RNA, TCR beta cDNA was produced with a primer in the constant region. Three nested multiplex PCR rounds, a slightly modified ARM-PCR method, built the TCR beta libraries. A C-beta reverse primer was combined with TRBV1-TRBV30 forward primers in the first two PCR rounds, and each round had approximately 10 cycles. TCRdb re-called the multiplex PCR reads through MiXCR, storing one row per CDR3 protein. The data contain about 350,000 distinct CDR3 sequences, around 60% of them singletons.

Sequencing was done on a sample of peripheral blood. The sequence was obtained from a middle-aged man with primary liver carcinoma and hepatitis B virus infection. This chain connects TRBV5-1 to TRBJ1-2, with D possibly matching TRBD1 (6 bases). The CDR3 DNA reads TGCGCCAGCAGCTTGAATGGGGGGCTTGGCTATGGCTACACCTTC. Translating gives CASSLNGGLGYGYTF. Full variable domain (rest looked up from reference TRBV5-1 and TRBJ1-2): KAGVTQTPRYLIKTRGQQVTLSCSPISGHRSVSWYQQTPGQGLQFLFEYFSETQRNKGNFPGRFSGRQFSNSRSEMNVSTLELGDSALYLCASSLNGGLGYGYTFGSGTRLTVV.